Only a few counts were recorded for the clone carrying this T cell receptor beta chain. Its antigen is currently unknown. MiXCR, applied by TCRdb to the 5' RACE reads, yields one record per CDR3 protein. This repertoire shows under 300,000 distinct CDR3 sequences, roughly 18% found once; its top ten account for around a third. This sample is part of a study of CD8 T cells in ankylosing spondylitis. Study observations and caveats: Before this, some motif variants had been reported in reactive arthritis synovial fluid and blood.

Per germline, CDR1 SGHRS and CDR2 YFSETQ. This CDR3 spans 15 amino acids. Trimming removed 3 bases from V and 2 bases from J; junction bases left unmatched: 6. This chain connects TRBV5-1 to TRBJ2-5; 8 nucleotides align to TRBD2. Sequenced input: blood, either unsorted or a sorted T cell fraction (not recorded which). This receptor was obtained from a male donor with ankylosing spondylitis or in good health (not recorded which). The CDR3 spells CASSYLAGSQETQYF. The CDR3, as DNA: TGCGCCAGCAGCTATCTAGCGGGTAGTCAAGAGACCCAGTACTTC.